Listed below are T cell receptor beta chains from one sample, sequenced in a study of CD8 T cells in ankylosing spondylitis. MiXCR, applied by TCRdb to the 5' RACE reads, yields one record per CDR3 protein. Here the sample spans about 260,000 distinct CDR3 sequences, roughly a quarter being singletons. Material: blood, either unsorted or a sorted T cell fraction (not recorded which). The receptor source for this set is a male donor with ankylosing spondylitis or in good health (not recorded which). Each CDR3 is given with its conserved first and last residue. D genes are given only for firm matches. Rows give clone size only sometimes, using once, few, many, or a class for an expanded clone.

cdr3_aa: CASSPRLAGYQETQYF
cdr3_nt: TGTGCCAGCAGTCCCCGACTAGCGGGGTACCAAGAGACCCAGTACTTC
d_call: TRBD2
v_call: TRBV12-3/TRBV12-4
clone_size: many
j_call: TRBJ2-5

cdr3_aa: CASSSGRNQETQYF
cdr3_nt: TGTGCCAGCAGTTCGGGCAGAAACCAAGAGACCCAGTACTTC
d_call: .
v_call: TRBV12-3/TRBV12-4
clone_size: .
j_call: TRBJ2-5

cdr3_aa: CSETRGTDTQYF
cdr3_nt: TGCAGTGAAACCCGGGGCACAGATACGCAGTATTTT
d_call: .
v_call: TRBV29-1
clone_size: few
j_call: TRBJ2-3

cdr3_aa: CSAPDSGGLSSYNEQFF
cdr3_nt: TGCAGTGCTCCCGACAGCGGGGGCCTAAGCTCCTACAATGAGCAGTTCTTC
d_call: TRBD2
v_call: TRBV20-1
clone_size: .
j_call: TRBJ2-1

cdr3_aa: CSARDSPNEKLFF
cdr3_nt: TGCAGTGCTCGGGACAGCCCTAATGAAAAACTGTTTTTT
d_call: TRBD1
v_call: TRBV20-1
clone_size: few
j_call: TRBJ1-4

cdr3_aa: CSAGEGFMGTQYF
cdr3_nt: TGCAGTGCCGGGGAAGGGTTTATGGGTACGCAGTATTTT
d_call: .
v_call: TRBV20-1
clone_size: .
j_call: TRBJ2-3

cdr3_aa: CASSLGQGDTQYF
cdr3_nt: TGTGCCAGCAGCTTAGGTCAAGGGGATACGCAGTATTTT
d_call: .
v_call: TRBV7-9
clone_size: many
j_call: TRBJ2-3

cdr3_aa: CASSFGSGPGYF
cdr3_nt: TGTGCCAGCAGTTTCGGCAGCGGACCTGGGTATTTT
d_call: .
v_call: TRBV12-3/TRBV12-4
clone_size: many
j_call: TRBJ2-3

cdr3_aa: CSATKQRQGARETQYF
cdr3_nt: TGCAGTGCTACCAAACAGAGACAGGGGGCGAGGGAGACCCAGTACTTC
d_call: TRBD1
v_call: TRBV20-1
clone_size: .
j_call: TRBJ2-5

cdr3_aa: CASRVGLATSTDTQYF
cdr3_nt: TGTGCCAGCAGAGTAGGACTAGCGACTAGCACAGATACGCAGTATTTT
d_call: TRBD2
v_call: TRBV12-3/TRBV12-4
clone_size: many
j_call: TRBJ2-3

cdr3_aa: CASSQEPMGPETQYF
cdr3_nt: TGTGCCAGCAGCCAAGAACCTATGGGGCCAGAGACCCAGTACTTC
d_call: .
v_call: TRBV14
clone_size: .
j_call: TRBJ2-5

cdr3_aa: CASSHGRYSGANVLTF
cdr3_nt: TGTGCCAGCAGCCACGGACGGTACTCTGGGGCCAACGTCCTGACTTTC
d_call: .
v_call: TRBV7-2
clone_size: few
j_call: TRBJ2-6

cdr3_aa: CASSLASGASYEQYF
cdr3_nt: TGTGCCAGCAGCTTAGCTAGCGGGGCCTCCTACGAGCAGTACTTC
d_call: TRBD2
v_call: TRBV7-2
clone_size: .
j_call: TRBJ2-7

cdr3_aa: CATTGTGGNNEQFF
cdr3_nt: TGCGCCACCACCGGGACAGGGGGGAACAATGAGCAGTTCTTC
d_call: TRBD1
v_call: TRBV5-1
clone_size: few
j_call: TRBJ2-1

cdr3_aa: CASSLASGGVDTQYF
cdr3_nt: TGTGCCAGCAGTTTAGCTAGCGGGGGAGTCGATACGCAGTATTTT
d_call: TRBD2
v_call: TRBV12-3/TRBV12-4
clone_size: few
j_call: TRBJ2-3

cdr3_aa: CASSSSGPLYNEQFF
cdr3_nt: TGTGCCAGCAGTTCCTCGGGACCTCTATACAATGAGCAGTTCTTC
d_call: .
v_call: TRBV6-5
clone_size: few
j_call: TRBJ2-1

cdr3_aa: CASSPGTSYNEQFF
cdr3_nt: TGTGCCAGCAGCCCTGGGACTAGCTACAATGAGCAGTTCTTC
d_call: TRBD2
v_call: TRBV6-1
clone_size: many
j_call: TRBJ2-1

cdr3_aa: CASSPSGRGANNEQFF
cdr3_nt: TGTGCCAGCAGCCCCTCGGGTCGGGGGGCGAACAATGAGCAGTTCTTC
d_call: .
v_call: TRBV5-5
clone_size: .
j_call: TRBJ2-1

cdr3_aa: CASSVPTKQYF
cdr3_nt: TGTGCCAGCAGTGTCCCTACCAAGCAGTATTTT
d_call: .
v_call: TRBV2
clone_size: many
j_call: TRBJ2-3

cdr3_aa: CSARVHRGRVNTEAFF
cdr3_nt: TGCAGTGCTAGAGTGCATCGGGGCAGGGTGAACACTGAAGCTTTCTTT
d_call: .
v_call: TRBV20-1
clone_size: few
j_call: TRBJ1-1

cdr3_aa: CSARDSRTDTQYF
cdr3_nt: TGCAGTGCTAGAGATTCCCGTACAGATACGCAGTATTTT
d_call: .
v_call: TRBV20-1
clone_size: few
j_call: TRBJ2-3

cdr3_aa: CSVGTGSYEQYF
cdr3_nt: TGCAGCGTCGGGACAGGGTCCTACGAGCAGTACTTC
d_call: TRBD1
v_call: TRBV29-1
clone_size: many
j_call: TRBJ2-7

cdr3_aa: CATNRVAKNIQYF
cdr3_nt: TGTGCCACCAATAGGGTAGCCAAAAACATTCAGTACTTC
d_call: .
v_call: TRBV21-1
clone_size: once
j_call: TRBJ2-4

cdr3_aa: CSFGSADTQYF
cdr3_nt: TGCAGCTTCGGTTCAGCAGATACGCAGTATTTT
d_call: .
v_call: TRBV29-1
clone_size: many
j_call: TRBJ2-3

cdr3_aa: CASSRRGLHEQYF
cdr3_nt: TGTGCCAGCAGTCGCAGGGGGCTCCACGAGCAGTACTTC
d_call: TRBD1
v_call: TRBV13
clone_size: .
j_call: TRBJ2-7

cdr3_aa: CSAPTRVGAEAFF
cdr3_nt: TGCAGTGCTCCGACCCGGGTGGGGGCTGAAGCTTTCTTT
d_call: .
v_call: TRBV20-1
clone_size: few
j_call: TRBJ1-1

cdr3_aa: CASRNRAPNSPLHF
cdr3_nt: TGTGCCAGCAGGAACCGGGCGCCGAATTCACCCCTCCACTTT
d_call: .
v_call: TRBV6-1
clone_size: many
j_call: TRBJ1-6

cdr3_aa: CASTDRALSGANVLTF
cdr3_nt: TGCGCCAGCACGGACAGGGCACTATCTGGGGCCAACGTCCTGACTTTC
d_call: TRBD1
v_call: TRBV5-1
clone_size: .
j_call: TRBJ2-6

cdr3_aa: CAIRSQGGLGQETQYF
cdr3_nt: TGTGCCATCAGATCCCAGGGGGGGCTAGGGCAAGAGACCCAGTACTTC
d_call: .
v_call: TRBV10-3
clone_size: .
j_call: TRBJ2-5

cdr3_aa: CASSYREWETQYF
cdr3_nt: TGTGCCAGCAGTTACAGGGAATGGGAGACCCAGTACTTC
d_call: .
v_call: TRBV6-5
clone_size: .
j_call: TRBJ2-5

cdr3_aa: CASSLGQGPNIGTQYF
cdr3_nt: TGCGCCAGCAGCCTGGGACAGGGACCGAACATTGGGACCCAGTACTTC
d_call: TRBD1
v_call: TRBV4-1
clone_size: .
j_call: TRBJ2-5

cdr3_aa: CSGLMGGRIDTQYF
cdr3_nt: TGCAGTGGCCTTATGGGGGGACGTATAGATACGCAGTATTTT
d_call: .
v_call: TRBV20-1
clone_size: .
j_call: TRBJ2-3

cdr3_aa: CSVGPRDSYEQYF
cdr3_nt: TGCAGCGTTGGGCCCCGGGACAGCTACGAGCAGTACTTC
d_call: TRBD1
v_call: TRBV29-1
clone_size: many
j_call: TRBJ2-7